The 10 T cell receptor beta chains in this list originate from one sample, sequenced in a study of tumor-infiltrating lymphocytes in localized non-small cell lung cancer. Sequencing was performed with immunoSEQ multiplex PCR; in TCRdb, only in-frame clones are kept and a portion is missing. This table has about 12,000 clones, 80% appearing once. The specimen sequenced was lung tumor tissue. The receptors shown here come from a human donor with non-small cell lung cancer.

V is TRBV10-1 and J is TRBJ2-3; no clear D gene. The V end lost 4 bases, the J end lost 6 bases, and 8 bases lay between the germline ends. Germline lookup yields CDR1 WNHNN and CDR2 SYGVQD (reference sequence). The CDR3 covers 12 residues. CDR3 coding DNA: TGCGCCAGCAGTGGAGGTGGGGATACGCAGTATTTT. This encodes CASSGGGDTQYF.

The rearrangement uses TRBV5-1 and TRBJ2-3; TRBD2 might be the D (6 bases). Germline V gene sequence: CDR1 SGHRS, CDR2 YFSETQ. This CDR3 has 14 amino acids. Trimming took 1 base from V and 4 from J, leaving 10 bases between them. The chain's CDR3 is CASSLRLESDTQYF. In nucleotides, the CDR3 is TGCGCCAGCAGCTTGAGACTAGAATCAGATACGCAGTATTTT.

V gene TRBV5-5 combines with J gene TRBJ1-1; D ambiguous. The germline CDR1 and CDR2 sequences are SGHKS and YYEKEE (reference sequence). This CDR3 comprises 14 residues. Trimming took 4 bases from V and 3 from J, leaving 13 bases between them. CDR3 in amino acids: CASSPSGLDTEAFF. The CDR3 nucleotides read TGTGCCAGCAGCCCCAGTGGCCTCGACACTGAAGCTTTCTTT.

The chain combines TRBV7-8 with TRBJ1-4, with a tentative D call TRBD1 (6 bases). The CDR3 runs to 16 residues. Germline CDR1 is SGHVS and CDR2 is FQNEAQ. The V gene lost 6 bases and the J gene lost 8 bases, with 22 bases spanning the gap. The CDR3 DNA reads TGTGCCAGCAGACCCACAGGGTCTACGGGGCGGGAAAAACTGTTTTTT. Residues: CASRPTGSTGREKLFF.

The chain carries TRBV13 and TRBJ1-2; 8 bases line up with TRBD1. There are 13 residues in the CDR3. Germline CDR1 and CDR2: PRHDT and FYEKMQ (reference sequence). With V trimmed by 3 bases and J by 4 bases, 1 base remained unmatched. As DNA, the CDR3 is TGTGCCAGCAGCTTGGACAGGGCCTATGGCTACACCTTC. Protein product: CASSLDRAYGYTF.

Concerning this clone itself: The identical CDR3 is also encoded by other nucleotide sequences in the sample. This chain links TRBV5-1 with TRBJ1-2; D not certain. Germline values: CDR1 SGHRS, CDR2 YFSETQ. The CDR3 extends over 12 amino acids. V gave up 0 bases and J gave up 6 bases, with 6 bases separating them. CDR3: CASSLAADGYTF. The CDR3 DNA is TGCGCCAGCAGCTTGGCGGCCGATGGCTACACCTTC.

This sequence joins TRBV5-1 and TRBJ1-5; 7 bases match TRBD1. The CDR3 is 19 amino acids. Germline CDR1 SGHRS, CDR2 YFSETQ. The V gene end was trimmed by 4 bases and the J gene end by 0 bases; junction bases not matched to a gene: 16. The CDR3 is CASSPGDRETLYSNQPQHF. DNA for the CDR3: TGCGCCAGCAGCCCCGGGGACAGAGAGACCCTTTATAGCAATCAGCCCCAGCATTTT.

The V and J genes are TRBV7-9 and TRBJ1-1; TRBD1 aligns across 8 bases. This CDR3 is built from 13 residues. The germline V gene encodes CDR1 SEHNR and CDR2 FQNEAQ (reference sequence). The trim removed 8 bases at V and 5 bases at J, leaving 7 bases unmatched. The CDR3 DNA reads as TGTGCCAGCGAAGACAGGGGTAGTACTGAAGCTTTCTTT. Translation gives CASEDRGSTEAFF. The whole variable domain, filled in from reference TRBV7-9 and TRBJ1-1, reads DTGVSQNPRHKITKRGQNVTFRCDPISEHNRLYWYRQTLGQGPEFLTYFQNEAQLEKSRLLSDRFSAERPKGSFSTLEIQRTEQGDSAMYLCASEDRGSTEAFFGQGTRLTVV.

The chain joins TRBV7-8 to TRBJ2-7, with 8 positions matching TRBD1. This CDR3 is built from 17 residues. The V and J ends lost 4 bases and 5 bases, in that order; junction bases with no gene match: 16. CDR1 and CDR2 (germline): SGHVS, FQNEAQ. CDR3 sequence: CASSSQVGQGAKNEQYF. DNA of the CDR3: TGTGCCAGCAGCTCTCAAGTAGGGCAGGGGGCGAAAAACGAGCAGTACTTC.

A few counts support this clone. CDR3 residues: CASRSDNSNQPQHF. DNA for the CDR3: TGTGCCAGCAGAAGCGACAACAGCAATCAGCCCCAGCATTTT. The chain couples TRBV27 to TRBJ1-5; D ambiguous. With 6 bases removed from V and 1 base from J, the gap between germline ends came to 10 bases. CDR1 MNHEY and CDR2 SMNVEV come from the germline V gene (reference sequence). The CDR3 is 14 amino acids.